This entry lists 18 T cell receptor beta chains sequenced from one sample in a study of regulatory T cells in long-lasting Graves disease. The time point is: persistent/refractory GD, antithyroid drugs over 5 years with positive TRAb. From PBMCs, RNA was extracted and then used to make the TCR library. In building TCR beta libraries, iRepertoire HTBI primers were used together with Arm-PCR of CDR3 regions. TCRdb analysed the multiplex PCR reads with MiXCR anew, one entry per CDR3 protein. The sample consists of around 450,000 distinct CDR3 sequences, approximately 21% of them appearing once. Here the sequenced sample was peripheral blood mononuclear cells (PBMCs), taken when the disease was refractory, from a patient treated with antithyroid drugs. The origin of the receptors is a female donor with Graves disease.

This clonotype was observed many times. This chain joins TRBV28 and TRBJ2-4; D not resolved. V was clipped by 7 bases and J by 4 bases, with 14 bases between them. This CDR3 is 14 amino acids long. Germline values: CDR1 MDHEN, CDR2 SYDVKM. The CDR3 region has the DNA TGTGCCAGCACGGGTTCCCCGCAGAAAAACATTCAGTACTTC. As protein: CASTGSPQKNIQYF.

This chain links TRBV7-9 with TRBJ2-1; D unresolved. The CDR3 is 13 amino acids. CDR1 is SEHNR, CDR2 FQNEAQ, per germline (reference sequence). Trimming cost V 1 base and J 8 bases, with 9 bases left between them. CDR3 amino acids: CASSLGVGDEQFF. CDR3 in DNA: TGTGCCAGCAGCTTAGGGGTTGGTGATGAGCAGTTCTTC.

This clonotype was counted at least ten times. The chain joins TRBV28 to TRBJ2-2; TRBD1 agrees at 10 bases. V lost 3 bases and J lost 2; bases outside the gene matches: 9. Germline V gene data show CDR1 as MDHEN and CDR2 as SYDVKM. The CDR3 spans 18 residues. This chain's CDR3 is CASSLTGTGVVNTGELFF. As DNA, the CDR3 is TGTGCCAGCAGTTTGACCGGGACAGGGGTCGTAAACACCGGGGAGCTGTTTTTT. Full variable domain (missing parts from reference TRBV28 and TRBJ2-2): DVKVTQSSRYLVKRTGEKVFLECVQDMDHENMFWYRQDPGLGLRLIYFSYDVKMKEKGDIPEGYSVSREKKERFSLILESASTNQTSMYLCASSLTGTGVVNTGELFFGEGSRLTVL.

The chain combines TRBV5-1 with TRBJ1-4, with TRBD1 matching 8 bases. The CDR3 loop spans 16 amino acids. Germline trimming cut 4 bases from V and 0 bases from J; bases unmatched to any gene: 5. From germline, CDR1 is SGHRS and CDR2 YFSETQ. Here the CDR3 reads CASSLVQGATNEKLFF. CDR3 coding DNA: TGCGCCAGCAGCCTGGTACAGGGGGCAACTAATGAAAAACTGTTTTTT.

This chain connects TRBV6-2 or TRBV6-3 to TRBJ1-1; D call uncertain. V was trimmed by 6 bases and J by 4 bases, leaving 12 bases between them. The CDR3 consists of 13 residues. Germline CDR1 is MNHEY and CDR2 is SVGEGT. In DNA form, the CDR3 reads TGTGCCAGCAGCGAGGATGATACCACTGAAGCTTTCTTT. Protein: CASSEDDTTEAFF.

This clonotype was seen ten or more times. The CDR3, as DNA: TGCGCCAGCAGTGAGGTAGAAGGCACTGAAGCTTTCTTT. Its translation is CASSEVEGTEAFF. V and J are TRBV10-1 and TRBJ1-1; D not certain. The CDR3 is made up of 13 amino acids. The V end lost 2 bases, the J end lost 4 bases, and 8 bases lay between the germline ends. Germline V gene sequence: CDR1 WNHNN, CDR2 SYGVQD (reference sequence).

Ten or more counts support this clonotype. This sequence joins TRBV28 and TRBJ1-1; D is possibly TRBD1 (5 bases). V was pared by 6 bases and J by 7 bases, with 12 bases between. Germline loops: CDR1 MDHEN, CDR2 SYDVKM. The CDR3 has 12 residues. CDR3 protein: CASSQRQGEAFF. The CDR3 coding sequence is TGTGCCAGCAGCCAACGTCAGGGTGAAGCTTTCTTT.

This clonotype was seen ten or more times. The J gene is TRBJ2-5, the V gene TRBV2; D possibly matches TRBD1 or TRBD2 (6 bases each). The CDR3 contains 11 residues. The germline V and J ends were trimmed by 11 bases and 3 bases, with 10 bases remaining between them. CDR1 and CDR2 (germline): SNHLY, FYNNEI. The CDR3 loop is CAGGREETQYF. The CDR3 DNA reads as TGTGCCGGGGGGCGCGAAGAGACCCAGTACTTC.

In its sample, this clonotype was seen many times. V and J are TRBV2 and TRBJ2-5; maybe TRBD1 (5 bases). This CDR3 is 13 amino acids long. From germline, CDR1 is SNHLY and CDR2 FYNNEI. V was trimmed by 5 bases and J by 1 base, leaving 8 bases between them. This CDR3 is CASSQTVQETQYF. CDR3 in DNA: TGTGCCAGCAGTCAGACAGTCCAAGAGACCCAGTACTTC.

With regard to this clonotype: The junction does not match germline at one end; this may be a read error. The gene calls are TRBV5-1 and TRBJ1-1; D might be TRBD1 (5 bases). This CDR3 contains 15 residues. Germline values: CDR1 SGHRS, CDR2 YFSETQ. CDR3 DNA: TGCGCCAGCAGCTTGGCCGGGTCAGGGAGCACTGAAGTTTTCTTT. Residues: CASSLAGSGSTEVFF.

In the case of this clonotype: A read error may explain this, as a much larger clone is one base away. The rearrangement joins TRBV7-8 to TRBJ2-5; 8 bases are a match to TRBD2. This CDR3 spans 15 amino acids. Germline-derived CDR1 and CDR2 are SGHVS and FQNEAQ. Unmatched junction bases numbered 10, after V lost 5 bases and J lost 5 bases. The CDR3 DNA sequence: TGTGCCAGCAGCCCCCCGGGGGGGGCGCGGGAGACCCAGTACTTC. This gives the protein CASSPPGGARETQYF.

This clonotype has only a few counts. The genes are TRBV7-9 and TRBJ2-7; 12 nucleotides align to TRBD2. V was pared by 2 bases and J by 2 bases, with 7 bases of the junction left unmatched. CDR3 size: 17 residues. Germline V lookup: CDR1 SEHNR, CDR2 FQNEAQ (reference sequence). As DNA, the CDR3 is TGTGCCAGCAGCTTAACTAGCGGGGGGCCCCAAACCTACGAGCAGTACTTC. This gives the protein CASSLTSGGPQTYEQYF.

This clonotype was picked up many times. This rearrangement joins TRBV11-3 to TRBJ1-3; 7 bases are a match to TRBD1. The V gene end was trimmed by 5 bases and the J gene end by 3 bases; junction bases not matched to a gene: 7. Germline V CDR1 and CDR2: SGHNT, YENEEA. This CDR3 has 15 amino acids. CDR3 nucleotide sequence: TGTGCCAGCAGCCCACAGGGGTTAGGTGGAAACACCATATATTTT. Translated: CASSPQGLGGNTIYF.

This clonotype was observed at least ten times. The chain has TRBV7-8 and TRBJ2-7; TRBD1 aligns across 7 bases. The CDR3 is 15 amino acids. J was trimmed by 4 bases and V by 3 bases; bases with no gene match: 9. Germline lookup yields CDR1 SGHVS and CDR2 FQNEAQ. The CDR3 reads CASSFDRSGGYEQYF. CDR3 bases: TGTGCCAGCAGCTTCGACCGCTCAGGGGGTTACGAGCAGTACTTC.

As concerns this clonotype: A much larger clone lies one base from this, so it may be a read error. V is TRBV20-1 and J is TRBJ2-7; tentative D call: TRBD1 (6 bases). Between the trimmed V and J ends, which lost 3 bases and 0 bases, there was a span of 12 bases. The CDR3 contains 14 residues. CDR1 and CDR2 (germline): DFQATT, SNEGSKA (reference sequence). DNA for the CDR3: TGCAGTGCTAGGGACAGTCCGAACTCCTACGAGCAGTACTTC. This codes for CSARDSPNSYEQYF.

This chain joins TRBV24-1 and TRBJ2-3; TRBD1 agrees at 8 bases. The J call may be mistaken, given a closer DNA end match to TRBJ1-5. The germline V gene encodes CDR1 KGHDR and CDR2 SFDVKD. The CDR3 length is 14 residues. Here the CDR3 reads CATSVDRATDTQHF. The CDR3, as DNA: TGTGCCACCAGTGTGGACAGGGCGACAGATACGCAGCATTTT.

This clonotype was counted many times. The V gene is TRBV6-1, the J gene TRBJ2-7; a possible D gene is TRBD2 (5 bases). The CDR3 is 15 residues long. Germline V CDR1 and CDR2: MNHNS, SASEGT. V gave up 10 bases and J gave up 0 bases, with 19 bases separating them. This chain's CDR3 is CATESEEASSYEQYF. DNA of the CDR3: TGTGCCACCGAATCGGAGGAGGCAAGCTCCTACGAGCAGTACTTC.

At least ten counts were recorded for this clonotype. V and J are TRBV2 and TRBJ1-5; D possibly corresponds to TRBD1 (5 bases). Germline CDR1 is SNHLY and CDR2 is FYNNEI. The CDR3 sequence is 15 residues long. The germline V and J ends were trimmed by 4 bases and 2 bases, with 12 bases remaining between them. This CDR3 reads CASSGGVPGNQPQHF. CDR3 DNA: TGTGCCAGCAGTGGAGGGGTTCCGGGCAATCAGCCCCAGCATTTT.